These 28 T cell receptor beta chains share one sample of origin, sequenced in a study of tumor-infiltrating lymphocytes in primary liver carcinoma. Using a constant-region primer together with ProtoScript II reverse transcriptase, TCR beta cDNA was made from about 500 ng of total RNA. Modified slightly, ARM-PCR produced TCR beta libraries over three nested multiplex PCR rounds. Both of the initial two PCR rounds ran for 10 cycles and employed TRBV1-TRBV30 forward primers alongside a C-beta reverse primer. TCRdb itself ran the multiplex PCR reads through MiXCR, one entry per CDR3 protein. In the table there are some 180,000 distinct CDR3 sequences, around 85% of which are singletons. Investigators took RNA and DNA out together from about 19-30 mg of unsorted bulk tissue. Sequencing input: tumor tissue from primary liver carcinoma. The receptors were sampled from a man in his forties with primary liver carcinoma and hepatitis B virus infection.

Comments on this clonotype: Without the conserved terminal phenylalanine or tryptophan, this CDR3 likely stems from a read error. J is TRBJ2-3 and V is TRBV29-1; the D gene is possibly TRBD2 (6 bases). CDR3 length: 14 residues. CDR1 SQVTM and CDR2 ANQGSEA come from the germline V gene. Trimming pared 7 bases from V and 4 bases from J, leaving 18 bases between. The CDR3 sequence: CSATGSGVADTQYC. The CDR3 nucleotides are TGCAGCGCAACGGGATCGGGGGTAGCAGATACGCAGTATTGT.

V usage is TRBV12-3 or TRBV12-4 and J usage is TRBJ2-5; D is perhaps TRBD2 (5 bases). Between the trimmed V and J ends, which lost 5 bases and 3 bases, there was a span of 13 bases. This CDR3 is built from 14 residues. The CDR3: CASSPVGVKETQYF. Here the CDR3 DNA reads TGTGCCAGCAGTCCCGTCGGGGTTAAAGAGACCCAGTACTTC.

The chain links TRBV7-9 to TRBJ1-4, with D possibly TRBD1 on 6 matching bases. Germline CDR1 is SEHNR and CDR2 is FQNEAQ (reference sequence). CDR3 length: 17 residues. The V and J ends lost 1 base and 2 bases respectively, with 14 bases between them. In nucleotides, the CDR3 is TGTGCCAGCAGCTTAGACAGGGAGCGTGGGACTAATGAAAAACTGTTTTTT. It translates to CASSLDRERGTNEKLFF.

To note about this clonotype: Mismatch with germline at one junction end may stem from a read error. V and J are TRBV4-3 and TRBJ2-7; tentatively, D is TRBD2 (5 bases). From germline, CDR1 is LGHNA and CDR2 YSLEER. This CDR3 is built from 13 residues. CDR3: CACSQDYSNEQYF. The CDR3 bases are TGCGCCTGCAGCCAAGACTATTCCAACGAGCAGTACTTC.

This clonotype occurred a few times. The chain carries TRBV19 and TRBJ2-2; possible D gene TRBD2, 5 bases. The germline gives CDR1 LNHDA, CDR2 SQIVND (reference sequence). Trimming pared 4 bases from V and 0 bases from J, leaving 9 bases between. There are 15 residues in the CDR3. CDR3 DNA: TGTGCCAGTAGTAGAGGCGGGTCGAACACCGGGGAGCTGTTTTTT. It codes for CASSRGGSNTGELFF. Complete variable domain (other parts from reference TRBV19 and TRBJ2-2): DGGITQSPKYLFRKEGQNVTLSCEQNLNHDAMYWYRQDPGQGLRLIYYSQIVNDFQKGDIAEGYSVSREKKESFPLTVTSAQKNPTAFYLCASSRGGSNTGELFFGEGSRLTVL.

A word on this clonotype: It is likely a read error, because the conserved phenylalanine at the end of the CDR3 is missing. The DNA is left out, because the CDR3 cannot be placed on it with certainty; the CDR3 is given as TCRdb lists it. This sequence joins TRBV20-1 and TRBJ2-7. The CDR3 contains 13 residues when both ends are counted. In germline, CDR1 is DFQATT, CDR2 SNEGSKA (reference sequence). The CDR3 region is CSAPSGRAYEEYL.

Notes on this clonotype: The final CDR3 position lacks the conserved phenylalanine or tryptophan, pointing to a likely read error. V is TRBV5-4 and J is TRBJ2-3; 11 bases agree with TRBD2. The CDR3 is made up of 17 amino acids. Germline loops: CDR1 SGHNT, CDR2 YYREEE (reference sequence). CDR3 amino acids: CASSLMTSGMITDTQYL. DNA for the CDR3: TGTGCCAGCAGCTTAATGACTAGCGGGATGATCACAGATACCCAGTATTTG.

This clonotype appeared many times. V and J are TRBV29-1 and TRBJ2-3; D possibly corresponds to TRBD1 (6 bases). Germline V gene sequence: CDR1 SQVTM, CDR2 ANQGSEA. V was pared by 4 bases and J by 0 bases, with 8 bases between. The CDR3 is 13 residues long. CDR3 DNA sequence: TGCAGCGTTGGGGGGCTGAGCACAGATACGCAGTATTTT. It codes for CSVGGLSTDTQYF.

This clonotype showed up many times. The genes are TRBV7-9 and TRBJ1-2; D call uncertain. Looked up from germline, CDR1 is SEHNR and CDR2 is FQNEAQ (reference sequence). The V and J ends lost 7 bases and 4 bases respectively, with 13 bases between them. This CDR3 comprises 13 residues. As DNA, the CDR3 is TGTGCCAGCACCCAGGCGATCGGCTATGGCTACACCTTC. It translates to CASTQAIGYGYTF.

About this clonotype itself: A read error may produce the germline difference seen at one junction end. The chain links TRBV11-1 to TRBJ2-1, with TRBD2 identical over 10 bases. Germline CDR1 and CDR2: SGHAT and FQDESV (reference sequence). CDR3 length: 17 amino acids. The chain's CDR3 is CASISPSSSGSRNDQFF. CDR3 DNA: TGTGCCAGCATCTCCCCCTCGTCTAGCGGGAGTCGAAATGACCAGTTCTTC. Drawing the rest from reference TRBV11-1 and TRBJ2-1, the complete variable domain is EAEVAQSPRYKITEKSQAVAFWCDPISGHATLYWYRQILGQGPELLVQFQDESVVDDSQLPKDRFSAERLKGVDSTLKIQPAELGDSAMYLCASISPSSSGSRNDQFFGPGTRLTVL.

Concerning this clonotype: Just one base apart from a much larger clone, this may be a read error. The chain employs TRBV7-9 and TRBJ1-4; 9 bases map to TRBD1. Germline CDR1 and CDR2: SEHNR and FQNEAQ (reference sequence). CDR3 size: 12 residues. For the CDR3, the DNA is TGTACCAGCAGCGGATGGGACAGGGAACTGTTTTTT. Amino acids: CTSSGWDRELFF.

On this clonotype itself: One junction end disagrees with the germline gene, perhaps due to a read error. The V call is TRBV28, the J call TRBJ1-1; D possibly corresponds to TRBD1 (6 bases). In germline, CDR1 is MDHEN, CDR2 SYDVKM. The CDR3 totals 15 residues. For the CDR3, the DNA is TGTGCCAGCATCATTGGACAGCTTCGGAACTCTGAAGCTTTCTTT. Encoded protein: CASIIGQLRNSEAFF.

On this clonotype itself: Its ends do not fully match the called genes, so a read error is possible. The chain links TRBV29-1 to TRBJ1-1; no clear D. The CDR3 contains 13 residues. CDR1 and CDR2 from the germline V gene are SQVTM and ANQGSEA. Written as DNA, the CDR3 is TGCATCGCCCTACCAGACCTGAACACTGAAGCCTTCTTT. As protein: CIALPDLNTEAFF.

In regard to this clonotype: The junction does not match germline at one end; this may be a read error. The chain joins TRBV5-1 to TRBJ1-5; TRBD1 might be the D (6 bases). This CDR3 is built from 13 residues. The V gene's germline CDR1 is SGHRS and CDR2 YFSETQ. The CDR3 DNA follows: TGCGCCAGCAGCACATGGGACAATCGGCCCCAGCATTTT. It is translated as CASSTWDNRPQHF.

The gene calls are TRBV6-2 or TRBV6-3 and TRBJ2-5; no reliable D call. In germline, CDR1 is MNHEY, CDR2 SVGEGT. Trimming took off 10 bases at V and 5 bases at J, with 11 bases between the two ends. This CDR3 has 11 residues. The CDR3 DNA is TGTGCCATCCAAAACGGTGAGACCCAGTACTTC. The encoded protein is CAIQNGETQYF.

Relative to its sample, this clonotype is large (0.1 to 1%). The V and J genes are TRBV11-3 and TRBJ2-7; 7 bases agree with TRBD1. Germline V gene data show CDR1 as SGHNT and CDR2 as YENEEA. CDR3 length: 13 residues. V gave up 5 bases and J gave up 1 base; unmatched junction bases: 2. CDR3 residues: CASSVGQSYEQYF. In nucleotides, the CDR3 is TGTGCCAGCAGCGTGGGACAGTCCTACGAGCAGTACTTC.

Details on this clonotype: This may come from a read error, since a much larger clone is one base off. The chain recombines TRBV5-1 with TRBJ2-3; TRBD2 aligns across 9 bases. This CDR3 comprises 17 residues. Germline-derived CDR1 and CDR2 are SGHRS and YFSETQ. The CDR3 spells CACSPLRTSDRTDTQYF. In DNA form, the CDR3 reads TGCGCCTGCAGCCCTCTGAGGACTAGCGACCGCACAGATACGCAGTATTTT.

A remark on this clonotype: As the CDR3 is not closed by the conserved phenylalanine or tryptophan, this likely results from a read error. The rearrangement links TRBV5-4 to TRBJ2-5; 9 positions match TRBD1. The CDR3 loop spans 16 amino acids. Germline V CDR1 and CDR2: SGHNT, YYREEE (reference sequence). The J segment lost 1 base and the V segment lost 6 bases, leaving 10 bases of the junction unmatched. The CDR3 reads CASTSPRDRAQETQYC. The CDR3 coding sequence is TGTGCCAGCACTAGCCCCCGGGACAGGGCCCAAGAGACCCAGTACTGC.

In regard to this clonotype: One end of the junction varies from germline; a read error may be responsible. The chain uses TRBV11-1 and TRBJ2-7, with D unclear. This CDR3 spans 15 amino acids. Germline CDR1 is SGHAT and CDR2 is FQDESV (reference sequence). The CDR3 loop reads CTSIVLRTPNYEQYF. Written as DNA, the CDR3 is TGTACCAGCATCGTCCTGCGGACCCCGAACTACGAGCAGTACTTC.

This chain links TRBV12-3 or TRBV12-4 with TRBJ2-3; 8 bases are shared with TRBD1. V trimming: 7 bases; J trimming: 8 bases; junction bases outside the gene matches: 11. This CDR3 contains 14 residues. In DNA form, the CDR3 reads TGTGCCAGCAAGAAGGGGACAGGATCTGGTACGCAGTATTTT. The encoded protein is CASKKGTGSGTQYF.

In regard to this clonotype: Its ends do not fully match the called genes, so a read error is possible. This chain connects TRBV6-5 to TRBJ2-7; the D gene could be TRBD1 or TRBD2 (5 bases each). The CDR3 extends over 14 amino acids. Germline V gene sequence: CDR1 MNHEY, CDR2 SVGAGI. This CDR3 is CASSYSARGYEQYF. DNA for the CDR3: TGTGCCAGCAGTTACTCGGCACGGGGCTACGAGCAGTATTTC.

The chain has TRBV29-1 and TRBJ2-7; D might be TRBD1 (5 bases). This CDR3 has 12 residues. Trimming stripped 6 bases from V and 5 bases from J, with 14 bases between. The germline CDR1 and CDR2 sequences are SQVTM and ANQGSEA. Written as DNA, the CDR3 is TGCAGCGTCCTAAAGACAGAACACGAGCAGTACTTC. It specifies CSVLKTEHEQYF.

Details on this clonotype: A junction end diverges from the germline sequence, so it may reflect a read error. V gene TRBV7-9 combines with J gene TRBJ1-1; a weak D match, TRBD1 (5 bases). The CDR3 is made up of 18 amino acids. CDR1 SEHNR and CDR2 FQNEAQ come from the germline V gene (reference sequence). The CDR3: CASSLGQLRPGPKTETFF. As DNA, the CDR3 is TGTGCCAGCAGCTTAGGCCAACTCCGTCCGGGACCGAAAACTGAAACTTTCTTT.

The CDR3 sequence is CARSLGINQPQHF. The CDR3 region has the DNA TGTGCCCGTAGTTTGGGGATCAATCAGCCCCAGCATTTT. The V gene is TRBV12-3 or TRBV12-4, the J gene TRBJ1-5; D ambiguous. V was clipped by 11 bases and J by 3 bases, with 14 bases between them. There are 13 residues in the CDR3.

As to this clonotype: At one end, the junction sequence differs from germline, possibly due to a read error. The chain links TRBV11-2 to TRBJ2-7; tentative D call: TRBD1 (5 bases). CDR1 and CDR2 (germline): SGHAT, FQNNGV. This CDR3 is built from 15 residues. CDR3 in DNA: TGTGCCAGCACCATACGATGGATAGGGGAAAACGAGCAGTCCTTC. Its protein is CASTIRWIGENEQSF. The variable domain in full, with the rest retrieved from reference TRBV11-2 and TRBJ2-7, is EAGVAQSPRYKIIEKRQSVAFWCNPISGHATLYWYQQILGQGPKLLIQFQNNGVVDDSQLPKDRFSAERLKGVDSTLKIQPAKLEDSAVYLCASTIRWIGENEQSFGPGTRLTVT.

Note on this clonotype: This CDR3 is missing its conserved last phenylalanine or tryptophan, likely due to a read error. The chain combines TRBV28 with TRBJ2-7; 10 bases are a match to TRBD1. The CDR3 spans 13 residues. Trimming took 6 bases from V and 10 from J; bases not matched to a gene: 9. Germline V gene lookup returns CDR1 MDHEN and CDR2 SYDVKM. The CDR3 DNA reads TGTGCCAGCAGGGGGACAGGGGCCTCGGACCAGTACCTC. Translated, it gives CASRGTGASDQYL.

Comments on this clonotype: An end of the junction does not agree with germline; a read error may underlie this. V gene TRBV12-3 or TRBV12-4 combines with J gene TRBJ2-1; 12 nucleotides align to TRBD2. The CDR3 is 14 residues long. This chain's CDR3 is CVSLSSGRAGEQSF. CDR3 sequence (DNA): TGTGTCAGCCTCTCTAGCGGGAGGGCGGGGGAGCAGTCCTTC.

In regard to this clonotype: The junction and the germline gene differ at one end; a read error may be behind it. This chain uses TRBV6-5 with TRBJ2-1, with D possibly matching TRBD2 (7 bases). Germline CDR1 MNHEY, CDR2 SVGAGI. The CDR3 sequence is 17 residues long. The CDR3 bases are TGTGCCAGCAGTAAATCTAGCTGGAGGGGGGGGTACAATGAGCAATTCTTC. Protein sequence: CASSKSSWRGGYNEQFF.